This T cell receptor beta chain is from a study of shared clonotypes between healthy human individuals. Notes on the study in general: The generation probabilities recorded for non-shared clonotypes fell below those of clonotypes shared by all four donors. Rarefaction indicated that sorted-subset sequencing remained incomplete although depth was large.

All of the donors resided in Nashville, Tennessee, and each was a Caucasian adult. Per the germline V gene, CDR1 is MGHRA and CDR2 is YSYEKL. Deletions cut 0 bases from V and 4 bases from J, with 20 bases between. CDR3 length equals 18 residues. This clone appeared a single time. What it binds is not known. Sequenced by immunoSEQ multiplex PCR; TCRdb stores in-frame clones only, minus some. The repertoire has more than 550,000 clones, around 91% of them found once; the top ten carry less than 40%. The TCR was taken from a man in his late teens or twenties in good health. Some clones in this sample may be carry-over from other donors' samples. This chain links TRBV4-1 with TRBJ2-3; D is uncertain. The sequenced sample consisted of memory CD8+ T cells from PBMCs. The subset denotes: CD45RO+ cells pooled with CCR7-negative TemRA cells. The CDR3 sequence is CASSQDLRGPPRADTQYF. The CDR3 nucleotides read TGCGCCAGCAGCCAAGATCTGCGAGGCCCCCCCCGGGCAGATACGCAGTATTTT.